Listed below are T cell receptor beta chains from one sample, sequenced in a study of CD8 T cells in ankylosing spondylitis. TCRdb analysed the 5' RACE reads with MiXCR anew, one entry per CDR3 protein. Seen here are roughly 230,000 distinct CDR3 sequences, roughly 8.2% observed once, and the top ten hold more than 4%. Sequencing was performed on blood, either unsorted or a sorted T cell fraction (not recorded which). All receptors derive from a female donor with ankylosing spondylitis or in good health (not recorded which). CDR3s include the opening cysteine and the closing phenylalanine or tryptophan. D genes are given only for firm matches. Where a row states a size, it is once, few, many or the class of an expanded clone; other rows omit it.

CASSHAAQGAGGYTF TRBV6-1 TRBD1 many
CASSSVDWGTEPGNTIYF TRBV5-1 - many
CSARGDRGLGNEQFF TRBV20-1 TRBD1 many
CASSSGTSGSLNEQFF TRBV5-1 TRBD2 many
CSSSVAGGSNEQFF TRBV29-1 TRBD2 many
CASSSQSKGEQFF TRBV11-2 - many
CASSAYLGRYGYTF TRBV12-3/TRBV12-4 - many
CASSQDRVGTGELFF TRBV19 TRBD1 many
CASSPAGGREKLFF TRBV5-1 - many
CASSSLDRGTNYGYTF TRBV7-9 TRBD1 many
CASRKAGGTDTQYF TRBV2 TRBD2 -
CASSYYQGQYGYTF TRBV6-5 - many
CASSSYVYHTGELFF TRBV12-3/TRBV12-4 - many
CASTLGSPNNEQFF TRBV27 - -
CATSGDRGPSYEQYF TRBV15 TRBD1 many
CAISEPRGGGHEAFF TRBV10-3 TRBD1 many
CSVLPPGRPLYNEQFF TRBV29-1 - many
CASSLEALSNTGELFF TRBV7-6 - many
CSARAGTTTDTQYF TRBV20-1 - many